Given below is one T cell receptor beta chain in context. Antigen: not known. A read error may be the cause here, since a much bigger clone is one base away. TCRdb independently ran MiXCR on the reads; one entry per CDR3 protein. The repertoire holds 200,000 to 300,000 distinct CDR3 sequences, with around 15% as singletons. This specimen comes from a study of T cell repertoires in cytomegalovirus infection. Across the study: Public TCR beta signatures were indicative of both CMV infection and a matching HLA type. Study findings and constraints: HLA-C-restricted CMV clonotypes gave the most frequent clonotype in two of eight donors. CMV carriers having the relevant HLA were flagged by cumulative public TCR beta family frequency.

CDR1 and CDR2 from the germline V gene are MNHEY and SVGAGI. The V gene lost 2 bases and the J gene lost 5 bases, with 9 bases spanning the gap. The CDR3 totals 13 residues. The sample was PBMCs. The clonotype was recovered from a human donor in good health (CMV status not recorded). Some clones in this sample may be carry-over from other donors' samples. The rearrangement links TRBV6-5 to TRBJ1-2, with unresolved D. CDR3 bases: TGTGCCAGCAGTTACGGCAGGAAATATGGCTACACCTTC. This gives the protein CASSYGRKYGYTF.